The entry below gives a single TCR beta chain sequence along with its context. Per germline, CDR1 SGHRS and CDR2 YFSETQ. The CDR3 is 15 amino acids. V was clipped by 0 bases and J by 0 bases, with 9 bases between them. It was during active infection that Seattle patients were enrolled and then longitudinally followed. Method: immunoSEQ multiplex PCR; TCRdb's copy keeps in-frame clones and lacks some. This table holds roughly 220,000 clones, roughly 80% found once. This entry belongs to a study of blood T cell repertoires in COVID-19. Study overall: The analysed material was cDNA or gDNA that came from T cells, B-cell-depleted T cells, or PBMCs.

Source material: peripheral blood. The sequence was collected from a woman of 80 years or more with COVID-19, enrolled during active disease. The V call is TRBV5-1, the J call TRBJ1-1; D may be TRBD1 (5 bases). CDR3 sequence (DNA): TGCGCCAGCAGCTTGGTAGGGGTGGTGAACACTGAAGCTTTCTTT. Its protein is CASSLVGVVNTEAFF.